This T cell receptor beta chain was profiled in a study of shared clonotypes between healthy human individuals. Deep was the level at which the assay was run. The assay was immunoSEQ multiplex PCR, and TCRdb's table has in-frame clones only and misses some. The table has hundreds of thousands of clones, around two thirds seen once. Study conclusions and caveats: A generally larger estimated richness was seen in naive subsets than in memory subsets. The researchers took only blood, and tissue repertoires probably look different. Inspection by rarefaction showed sorted-subset sequencing to be incomplete despite large depth.

This CDR3 comprises 15 residues. Trimming took off 6 bases at V and 2 bases at J, with 14 bases between the two ends. CDR1 LNHDA and CDR2 SQIVND come from the germline V gene (reference sequence). A note on this clone: Its antigen is not known.

V gene TRBV19 combines with J gene TRBJ1-5, with TRBD1 as a possible D gene (5 bases). The TCR sequence derives from a woman aged 30 to 39 in good health. The sample comprised memory CD4+ T cells sorted from blood. Stated subset: CD45RA-negative fraction. CDR3 sequence: CASSNNRIGNQPQHF. The CDR3 DNA follows: TGTGCCAGTAGCAATAACAGGATTGGCAATCAGCCCCAGCATTTT.